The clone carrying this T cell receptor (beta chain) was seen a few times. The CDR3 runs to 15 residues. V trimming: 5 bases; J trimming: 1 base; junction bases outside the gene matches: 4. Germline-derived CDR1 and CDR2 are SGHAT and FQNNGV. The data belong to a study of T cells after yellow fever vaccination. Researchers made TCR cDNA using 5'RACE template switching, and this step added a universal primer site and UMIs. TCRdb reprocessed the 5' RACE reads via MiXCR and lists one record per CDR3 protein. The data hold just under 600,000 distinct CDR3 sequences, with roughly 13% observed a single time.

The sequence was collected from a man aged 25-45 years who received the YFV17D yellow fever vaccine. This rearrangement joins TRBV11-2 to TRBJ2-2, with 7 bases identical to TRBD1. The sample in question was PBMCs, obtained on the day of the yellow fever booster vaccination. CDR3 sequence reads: CASSRQGLNTGELFF. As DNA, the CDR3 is TGTGCCAGCAGCCGACAGGGTCTGAACACCGGGGAGCTGTTTTTT. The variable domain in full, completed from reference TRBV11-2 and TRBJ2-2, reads EAGVAQSPRYKIIEKRQSVAFWCNPISGHATLYWYQQILGQGPKLLIQFQNNGVVDDSQLPKDRFSAERLKGVDSTLKIQPAKLEDSAVYLCASSRQGLNTGELFFGEGSRLTVL.